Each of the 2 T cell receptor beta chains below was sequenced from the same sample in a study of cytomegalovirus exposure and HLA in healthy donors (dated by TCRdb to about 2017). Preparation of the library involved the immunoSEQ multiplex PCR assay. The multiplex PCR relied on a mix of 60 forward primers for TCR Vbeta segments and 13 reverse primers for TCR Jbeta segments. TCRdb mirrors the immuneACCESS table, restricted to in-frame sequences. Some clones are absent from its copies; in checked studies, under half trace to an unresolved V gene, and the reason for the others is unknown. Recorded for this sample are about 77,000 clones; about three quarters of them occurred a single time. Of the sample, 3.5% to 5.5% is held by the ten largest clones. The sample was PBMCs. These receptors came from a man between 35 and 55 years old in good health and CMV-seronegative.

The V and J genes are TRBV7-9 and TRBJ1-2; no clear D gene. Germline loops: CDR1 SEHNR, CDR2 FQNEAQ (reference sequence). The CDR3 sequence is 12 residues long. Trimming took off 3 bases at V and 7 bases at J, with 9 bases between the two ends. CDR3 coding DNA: TGTGCCAGCAGCTTTGTGGTCAGTGGCTACACCTTC. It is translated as CASSFVVSGYTF.

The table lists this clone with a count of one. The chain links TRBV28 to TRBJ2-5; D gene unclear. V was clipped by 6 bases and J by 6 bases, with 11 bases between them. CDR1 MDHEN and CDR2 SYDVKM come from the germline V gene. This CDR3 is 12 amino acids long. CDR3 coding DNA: TGTGCCAGCAGCAGAAATGAAAAGACCCAGTACTTC. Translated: CASSRNEKTQYF.